This T cell receptor beta chain is from a study of T cell repertoires in ileal Crohn's disease. Overall study: M6 samples are neoterminal ileum biopsies from postoperative colonoscopy.

Time point here: neoterminal ileum biopsy at postoperative endoscopy, about 6 months after surgery. Some clones are missing from TCRdb's copy, which holds only in-frame ones; the method was immunoSEQ multiplex PCR. The table has 12,000 or so clones, 67% seen once; the top ten hold approximately 8.6%. Germline V gene data show CDR1 as SGHVS and CDR2 as FQNEAQ. CDR3 length: 14 amino acids. The germline V and J ends were trimmed by 4 bases and 2 bases, with 11 bases remaining between them. Material: ileal tissue. This clonotype originated in an adult with Crohn's disease. This rearrangement joins TRBV7-8 to TRBJ2-5; D uncertain. CDR3 sequence: CASSYSARQETQYF. CDR3 bases: TGTGCCAGCAGCTACTCCGCCAGACAAGAGACCCAGTACTTC.